This T cell receptor beta chain was observed in a study of blood T cell repertoires in COVID-19. The V gene lost 3 bases and the J gene lost 7 bases, with 8 bases spanning the gap. Germline values: CDR1 SGHNT, CDR2 YYREEE (reference sequence). This CDR3 is 11 amino acids long. Generated by immunoSEQ multiplex PCR, the TCRdb table keeps only in-frame clones and is missing some. The sample lists 190,000 or so clones, about 86% seen once, with 0.88% in the top ten. The sequenced sample was peripheral blood. The chain recombines TRBV5-4 with TRBJ2-7; TRBD2 might be the D (6 bases). The source is a woman between 18 and 29 years old who had recovered from COVID-19. CDR3 nucleotides: TGTGCCAGCAGCTCCGCGGGGGAGCAGTACTTC. Protein sequence: CASSSAGEQYF.